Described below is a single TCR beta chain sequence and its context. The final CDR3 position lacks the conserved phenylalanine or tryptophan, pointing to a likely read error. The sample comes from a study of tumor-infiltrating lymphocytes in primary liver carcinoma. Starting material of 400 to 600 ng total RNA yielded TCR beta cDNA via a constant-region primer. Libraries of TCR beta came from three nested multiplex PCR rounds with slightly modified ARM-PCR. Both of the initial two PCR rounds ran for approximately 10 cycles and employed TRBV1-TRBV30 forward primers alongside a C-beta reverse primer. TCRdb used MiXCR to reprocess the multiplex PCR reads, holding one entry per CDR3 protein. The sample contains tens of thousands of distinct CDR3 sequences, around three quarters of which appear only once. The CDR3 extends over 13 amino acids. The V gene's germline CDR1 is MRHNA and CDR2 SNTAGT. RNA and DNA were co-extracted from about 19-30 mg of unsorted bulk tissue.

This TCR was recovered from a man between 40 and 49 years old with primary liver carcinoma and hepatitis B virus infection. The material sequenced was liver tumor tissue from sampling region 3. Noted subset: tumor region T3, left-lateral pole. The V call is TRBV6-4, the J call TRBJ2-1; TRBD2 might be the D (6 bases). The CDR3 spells CASGQGGENEQFI. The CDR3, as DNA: TGTGCCAGCGGCCAAGGCGGGGAAAATGAACAGTTCATC.